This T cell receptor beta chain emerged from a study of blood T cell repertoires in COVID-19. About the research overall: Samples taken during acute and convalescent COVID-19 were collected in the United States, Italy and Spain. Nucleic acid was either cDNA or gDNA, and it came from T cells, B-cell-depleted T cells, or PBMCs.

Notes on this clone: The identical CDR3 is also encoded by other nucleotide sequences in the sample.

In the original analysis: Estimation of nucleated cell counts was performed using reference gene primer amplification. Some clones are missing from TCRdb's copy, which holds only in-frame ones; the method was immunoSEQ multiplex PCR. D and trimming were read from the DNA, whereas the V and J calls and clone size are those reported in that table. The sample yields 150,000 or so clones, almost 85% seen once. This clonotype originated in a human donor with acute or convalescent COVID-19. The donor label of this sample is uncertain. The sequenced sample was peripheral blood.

Here the CDR3 reads CASSLDSNQPQHF. The DNA for the CDR3 is TGTGCCAGCAGCCTAGATAGCAATCAGCCCCAGCATTTT. The chain is built from TRBV5-5 and TRBJ1-5, with no clear D. Trimming took 4 bases from V and 0 from J, leaving 5 bases between them. The CDR3 has 13 residues. Germline V gives CDR1 SGHKS, CDR2 YYEKEE (reference sequence).